These T cell receptor beta chains were read from a single sample in a study of blood T cell repertoires in COVID-19. This table comes from immunoSEQ multiplex PCR, and its TCRdb copy is limited to in-frame clones, with some not included. The table includes about 670,000 clones, 90% detected once. Sequencing was carried out using peripheral blood. The source of these receptors is a woman aged 18 to 35 with acute or convalescent COVID-19. The CDR3 runs from the conserved cysteine through the conserved F or W. Each record gives: J gene, D gene, clone size, V gene, CDR3 DNA, CDR3 protein. The D gene is left open where the match is weak. The size of a clone is reported for some rows only, either as once, few or many, or as a class for expanded clones.

J gene: TRBJ2-7
D gene: TRBD1
clone size: -
V gene: TRBV6-5
CDR3 DNA: TGTGCCACCAACGCCGGGACAGCTTACGAGCAGTACTTC
CDR3 protein: CATNAGTAYEQYF

J gene: TRBJ2-4
D gene: TRBD1
clone size: -
V gene: TRBV6-2/TRBV6-3
CDR3 DNA: TGTGCCAGCAGTCGGACAGGGAATGGGGGCATTCAGTACTTC
CDR3 protein: CASSRTGNGGIQYF

J gene: TRBJ1-2
D gene: TRBD1
clone size: -
V gene: TRBV13
CDR3 DNA: TGTGCCAGCAGCCCCTCCCGACAGGGGAGGCATGGCTACACCTTC
CDR3 protein: CASSPSRQGRHGYTF

J gene: TRBJ2-1
D gene: TRBD1
clone size: once
V gene: TRBV6-2/TRBV6-3
CDR3 DNA: TGTGCCAGCAGTTCCGAGATCGGGACAGCTTACAATGAGCAGTTCTTC
CDR3 protein: CASSSEIGTAYNEQFF

J gene: TRBJ2-2
D gene: -
clone size: -
V gene: TRBV3-1/TRBV3-2
CDR3 DNA: TGTGCCAGCAGCAACCGGGCGAACACCGGGGAGCTGTTTTTT
CDR3 protein: CASSNRANTGELFF

J gene: TRBJ2-2
D gene: -
clone size: -
V gene: TRBV3-1/TRBV3-2
CDR3 DNA: TGTGCCAGCAGCCGACCCGGACAGACGAACACCGGGGAGCTGTTTTTT
CDR3 protein: CASSRPGQTNTGELFF

J gene: TRBJ2-7
D gene: -
clone size: few
V gene: TRBV10-3
CDR3 DNA: TGTGCCATCAGCCACCAGACAAGTTACGAGCAGTACTTC
CDR3 protein: CAISHQTSYEQYF

J gene: TRBJ2-7
D gene: TRBD2
clone size: -
V gene: TRBV25-1
CDR3 DNA: TGTGCCAGCAGTGGCGGGGGGATCAACGAGCAGTACTTC
CDR3 protein: CASSGGGINEQYF

J gene: TRBJ2-1
D gene: TRBD1
clone size: once
V gene: TRBV27
CDR3 DNA: TGTGCCAGCAGGGCAGGGGGAAGGTATGAGCAGTTCTTC
CDR3 protein: CASRAGGRYEQFF

J gene: TRBJ1-2
D gene: -
clone size: -
V gene: TRBV6-1
CDR3 DNA: TGTGCCAGCAGTGAAGTGACAGGCTATGGCTACACCTTC
CDR3 protein: CASSEVTGYGYTF

J gene: TRBJ1-2
D gene: TRBD1
clone size: -
V gene: TRBV3-1/TRBV3-2
CDR3 DNA: TGTGCCAGCAGTTCCGGGACAGGGAATGGCTACACCTTC
CDR3 protein: CASSSGTGNGYTF

J gene: TRBJ1-1
D gene: -
clone size: few
V gene: TRBV19
CDR3 DNA: TGTGCCAGTAGTATAGCACAGACGAACACTGAAGCTTTCTTT
CDR3 protein: CASSIAQTNTEAFF

J gene: TRBJ2-2
D gene: -
clone size: -
V gene: TRBV30
CDR3 DNA: TGTGCCTGGAGTCTGGGACTCCCCGGGGAGCTGTTTTTT
CDR3 protein: CAWSLGLPGELFF

J gene: TRBJ2-2
D gene: -
clone size: -
V gene: TRBV7-6
CDR3 DNA: TGTGCCAGCAGCTCCCGACGGACAAACACCGGGGAGCTGTTTTTT
CDR3 protein: CASSSRRTNTGELFF

J gene: TRBJ1-1
D gene: TRBD1
clone size: -
V gene: TRBV27
CDR3 DNA: TGTGCCAGCAGTTTTCACGACAGGGTCACTGAAGCTTTCTTT
CDR3 protein: CASSFHDRVTEAFF

J gene: TRBJ1-5
D gene: -
clone size: -
V gene: TRBV28
CDR3 DNA: TGTGCCACCGGGAGCGGGGATCAGCCCCAGCATTTT
CDR3 protein: CATGSGDQPQHF

J gene: TRBJ1-2
D gene: TRBD1
clone size: -
V gene: TRBV4-3
CDR3 DNA: TGCGCCAGCAGCCAAGATCCGGCAGGGGGTTATGGCTACACCTTC
CDR3 protein: CASSQDPAGGYGYTF

J gene: TRBJ1-5
D gene: TRBD1
clone size: -
V gene: TRBV11-2
CDR3 DNA: TGTGCCAGCAGCTTAGGCACAGGGGCGCAGCGCAATCAGCCCCAGCATTTT
CDR3 protein: CASSLGTGAQRNQPQHF

J gene: TRBJ2-3
D gene: TRBD1
clone size: -
V gene: TRBV19
CDR3 DNA: TGTGCCAGTAGTAACTACGCGACAGGGTCGGGCGCAGATACGCAGTATTTT
CDR3 protein: CASSNYATGSGADTQYF

J gene: TRBJ1-1
D gene: TRBD1
clone size: -
V gene: TRBV27
CDR3 DNA: TGTGCCAGCAGTTTATTTCGGACAGGGGTGAACACTGAAGCTTTCTTT
CDR3 protein: CASSLFRTGVNTEAFF

J gene: TRBJ1-5
D gene: TRBD1
clone size: once
V gene: TRBV24-1
CDR3 DNA: TGTGCCACCAGTGACACCGGGACAGGGCGGCTCCAGCCCCAGCATTTT
CDR3 protein: CATSDTGTGRLQPQHF

J gene: TRBJ1-5
D gene: -
clone size: -
V gene: TRBV7-9
CDR3 DNA: TGTGCCAGCAGCTTAGCGGGACCCGGGGAGGGTCAGCCCCAGCATTTT
CDR3 protein: CASSLAGPGEGQPQHF

J gene: TRBJ1-1
D gene: -
clone size: once
V gene: TRBV18
CDR3 DNA: TGTGCCAGCTCACCAGGAACAGCCACTGAAGCTTTCTTT
CDR3 protein: CASSPGTATEAFF

J gene: TRBJ1-1
D gene: -
clone size: few
V gene: TRBV19
CDR3 DNA: TGTGCCTCCAGGGGAGAAACTTTGAACACTGAAGCTTTCTTT
CDR3 protein: CASRGETLNTEAFF

J gene: TRBJ2-5
D gene: -
clone size: once
V gene: TRBV18
CDR3 DNA: TGTGCCAGCTCACCGGCCAGGGCGCAAGAGACCCAGTACTTC
CDR3 protein: CASSPARAQETQYF

J gene: TRBJ1-1
D gene: TRBD1
clone size: -
V gene: TRBV9
CDR3 DNA: TGTGCCAGCAGCCAGGGGGGGAACACTGAAGCTTTCTTT
CDR3 protein: CASSQGGNTEAFF

J gene: TRBJ1-2
D gene: -
clone size: few
V gene: TRBV5-6
CDR3 DNA: TGTGCCAGCAGCTTGGGTCCGACAGTCTTTCATGGCTACACCTTC
CDR3 protein: CASSLGPTVFHGYTF

J gene: TRBJ1-2
D gene: -
clone size: -
V gene: TRBV19
CDR3 DNA: TGTGCCAGTACATGGCGAGCGGACTATGGCTACACCTTC
CDR3 protein: CASTWRADYGYTF

J gene: TRBJ2-7
D gene: TRBD1
clone size: -
V gene: TRBV5-5
CDR3 DNA: TGTGCCAGCAGCTTGGGAGTAGGGACAGGGAAGTACGAGCAGTACTTC
CDR3 protein: CASSLGVGTGKYEQYF

J gene: TRBJ1-5
D gene: TRBD1
clone size: -
V gene: TRBV7-9
CDR3 DNA: TGTGCCAGCAGCCCTAAAATAATCCGGGACAGAGGTCGCAATCAGCCCCAGCATTTT
CDR3 protein: CASSPKIIRDRGRNQPQHF

J gene: TRBJ2-7
D gene: TRBD1
clone size: -
V gene: TRBV5-8
CDR3 DNA: TGTGCCAGCAGCTCCGGGACAGGGTTCTACGAGCAGTACTTC
CDR3 protein: CASSSGTGFYEQYF

J gene: TRBJ1-1
D gene: -
clone size: -
V gene: TRBV6-1
CDR3 DNA: TGTGCCAGCAGTGATCCTTATACTGAAGCTTTCTTT
CDR3 protein: CASSDPYTEAFF

J gene: TRBJ1-1
D gene: TRBD1
clone size: -
V gene: TRBV11-2
CDR3 DNA: TGTGCCAGCAGCTTGACACAGGGGGCAAGAGCTGAAGCTTTCTTT
CDR3 protein: CASSLTQGARAEAFF

J gene: TRBJ1-6
D gene: TRBD1
clone size: -
V gene: TRBV19
CDR3 DNA: TGTGCCAGTAGTACCCGGGACAGGTTTTCACCCCTCCACTTT
CDR3 protein: CASSTRDRFSPLHF

J gene: TRBJ1-5
D gene: -
clone size: -
V gene: TRBV7-2
CDR3 DNA: TGTGCCAGCAGTCTTGTCGGGAATCAGCCCCAGCATTTT
CDR3 protein: CASSLVGNQPQHF

J gene: TRBJ2-3
D gene: TRBD2
clone size: -
V gene: TRBV5-6
CDR3 DNA: TGTGCCAGCAGCTTGCTAGCGGGGGACACAGATACGCAGTATTTT
CDR3 protein: CASSLLAGDTDTQYF

J gene: TRBJ2-1
D gene: TRBD2
clone size: -
V gene: TRBV7-2
CDR3 DNA: TGTGCCAGCAGCTTAATAGGAGGGACTAGTCCCTACAATGAGCAGTTCTTC
CDR3 protein: CASSLIGGTSPYNEQFF

J gene: TRBJ1-1
D gene: -
clone size: -
V gene: TRBV3-1/TRBV3-2
CDR3 DNA: TGTGCCAGCAGCCAAGATGAGGGGGTGGCTTTCTTT
CDR3 protein: CASSQDEGVAFF

J gene: TRBJ1-2
D gene: -
clone size: -
V gene: TRBV10-1
CDR3 DNA: TGCGCCAGCAGTGGCAGGGGTAACTATGGCTACACCTTC
CDR3 protein: CASSGRGNYGYTF

J gene: TRBJ2-5
D gene: TRBD2
clone size: -
V gene: TRBV5-4
CDR3 DNA: TGTGCCAGCAGCCCTTTCGGCCTGGGAGGGTACGAGACCCAGTACTTC
CDR3 protein: CASSPFGLGGYETQYF

J gene: TRBJ1-4
D gene: TRBD1
clone size: -
V gene: TRBV12-5
CDR3 DNA: TGTGCTAGTGGTTTTACAGGGGAAATAAATGAAAAACTGTTTTTT
CDR3 protein: CASGFTGEINEKLFF

J gene: TRBJ2-7
D gene: -
clone size: -
V gene: TRBV19
CDR3 DNA: TGTGCCAGTAGTATTAAGTTTCACTTCTACGAGCAGTACTTC
CDR3 protein: CASSIKFHFYEQYF

J gene: TRBJ2-1
D gene: -
clone size: -
V gene: TRBV7-9
CDR3 DNA: TGTGCCAGCAGCCTCGGGCTCCGGGGTGAGCAGTTCTTC
CDR3 protein: CASSLGLRGEQFF

J gene: TRBJ1-2
D gene: TRBD1
clone size: -
V gene: TRBV7-2
CDR3 DNA: TGTGCCAGCAGCTTAGCTCGGACAGGGTTGCAGTATGGCTACACCTTC
CDR3 protein: CASSLARTGLQYGYTF

J gene: TRBJ1-6
D gene: -
clone size: -
V gene: TRBV21-1
CDR3 DNA: -
CDR3 protein: CASSKWGGGSPLHF

J gene: TRBJ1-2
D gene: TRBD1
clone size: -
V gene: TRBV7-9
CDR3 DNA: TGTGCCAGCAGCTTGGGACAGTTCTATGGCTACACCTTC
CDR3 protein: CASSLGQFYGYTF

J gene: TRBJ1-2
D gene: -
clone size: -
V gene: TRBV4-1
CDR3 DNA: TGCGCCAGCAGCCAAGATCTCTCACCAGGACAGAGAGATTATGGCTACACCTTC
CDR3 protein: CASSQDLSPGQRDYGYTF

J gene: TRBJ2-1
D gene: TRBD2
clone size: -
V gene: TRBV7-8
CDR3 DNA: TGTGCCAGCAGCCTCATAGCGGGGACTTACAATGAGCAGTTCTTC
CDR3 protein: CASSLIAGTYNEQFF

J gene: TRBJ1-6
D gene: TRBD1
clone size: -
V gene: TRBV5-6
CDR3 DNA: TGTGCCAGCAGCTTGGGGTTGGCTCTGGACAGGTACCCTTCACCCCTCCACTTT
CDR3 protein: CASSLGLALDRYPSPLHF

J gene: TRBJ1-3
D gene: -
clone size: -
V gene: TRBV6-5
CDR3 DNA: TGTGCCAGCAGTCTCAGAGGTCGAAGCGGAAACACCATATATTTT
CDR3 protein: CASSLRGRSGNTIYF

J gene: TRBJ1-3
D gene: -
clone size: -
V gene: TRBV5-6
CDR3 DNA: TGTGCCAGCGCTAGGAGCAGCTCTGGAAACACCATATATTTT
CDR3 protein: CASARSSSGNTIYF

J gene: TRBJ1-6
D gene: -
clone size: -
V gene: TRBV12-3/TRBV12-4
CDR3 DNA: TGTGCCAGCAGGATGAGGGATAATTCACCCCTCCACTTT
CDR3 protein: CASRMRDNSPLHF